The T cell receptor beta chain under discussion was sequenced for a study of siplizumab effects on memory and regulatory T cells. Whole-study results and caveats: Alloreactive sequences tracing back to unstimulated CD4+ memory cells fell significantly with siplizumab. Left unconfirmed was the suppressive function of proliferating Tregs from siplizumab cultures.

Each sample yielded around 9.6 x 10^4 assayed TCR templates. Produced via immunoSEQ multiplex PCR; TCRdb's table is partial and in-frame only. Counted here are about 82,000 clones, about 87% occurring once; the ten biggest clones make up under 2%. V lost 6 bases, J lost 8 bases, and 13 bases lay in between. Germline CDR1 and CDR2: MNHNY and SVGAGI (reference sequence). This CDR3 has 12 residues. Worth noting for this clone: Its matching antigen is unknown.

The rearrangement links TRBV6-6 to TRBJ1-1; unclear D gene. The clonotype was recovered from a human donor in good health. The sequenced sample was Tregs sorted from blood. CDR3 region: CASSRRQQEAFF. CDR3 bases: TGTGCCAGCAGCCGACGGCAGCAGGAAGCTTTCTTT.